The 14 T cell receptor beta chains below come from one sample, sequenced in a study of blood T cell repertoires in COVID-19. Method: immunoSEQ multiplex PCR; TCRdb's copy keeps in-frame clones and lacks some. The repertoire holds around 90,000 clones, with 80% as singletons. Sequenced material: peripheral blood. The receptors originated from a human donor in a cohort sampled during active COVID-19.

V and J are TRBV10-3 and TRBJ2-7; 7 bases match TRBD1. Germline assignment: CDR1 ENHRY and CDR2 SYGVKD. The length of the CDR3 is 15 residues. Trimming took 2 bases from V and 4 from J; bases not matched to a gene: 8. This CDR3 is CAISETTGVLYEQYF. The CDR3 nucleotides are TGTGCCATCAGTGAGACAACAGGGGTCTTATACGAGCAGTACTTC.

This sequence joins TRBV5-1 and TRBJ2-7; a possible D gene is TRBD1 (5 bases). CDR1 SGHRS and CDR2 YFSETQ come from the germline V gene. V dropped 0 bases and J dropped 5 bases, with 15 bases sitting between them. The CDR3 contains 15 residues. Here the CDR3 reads CASSLVQTEFHEQYF. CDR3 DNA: TGCGCCAGCAGCTTGGTGCAGACAGAGTTCCACGAGCAGTACTTC.

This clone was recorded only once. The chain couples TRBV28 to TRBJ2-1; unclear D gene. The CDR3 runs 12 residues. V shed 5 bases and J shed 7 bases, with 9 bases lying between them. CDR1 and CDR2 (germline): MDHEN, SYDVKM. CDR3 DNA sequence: TGTGCCAGCAGTGCCCGGGTTAATGAGCAGTTCTTC. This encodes CASSARVNEQFF.

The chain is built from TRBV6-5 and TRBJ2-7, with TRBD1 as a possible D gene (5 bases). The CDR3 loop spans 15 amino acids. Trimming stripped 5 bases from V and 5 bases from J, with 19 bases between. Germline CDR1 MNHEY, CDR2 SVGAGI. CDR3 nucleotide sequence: TGTGCCAGCAGTAACACGGCCGGACCCAGGGACGAGCAGTACTTC. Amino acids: CASSNTAGPRDEQYF.

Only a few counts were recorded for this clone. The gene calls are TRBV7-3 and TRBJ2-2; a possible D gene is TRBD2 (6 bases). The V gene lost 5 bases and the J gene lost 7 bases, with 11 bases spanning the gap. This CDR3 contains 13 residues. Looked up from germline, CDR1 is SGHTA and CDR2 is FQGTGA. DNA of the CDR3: TGTGCCAGCAGCCCGTCTAGCGTCGGGGAGCTGTTTTTT. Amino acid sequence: CASSPSSVGELFF.

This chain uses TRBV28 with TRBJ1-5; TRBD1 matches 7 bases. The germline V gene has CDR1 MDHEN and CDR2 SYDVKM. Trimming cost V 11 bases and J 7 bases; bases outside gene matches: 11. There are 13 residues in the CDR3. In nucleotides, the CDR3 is TGTGCCTCCACATACAGGGGTCACCAGCCCCAGCATTTT. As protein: CASTYRGHQPQHF.

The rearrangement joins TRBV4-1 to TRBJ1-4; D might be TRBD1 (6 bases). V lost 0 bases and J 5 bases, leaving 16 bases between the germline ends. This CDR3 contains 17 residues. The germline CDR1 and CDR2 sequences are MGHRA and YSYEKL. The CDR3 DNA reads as TGCGCCAGCAGCCAAGATAAGTCCGGGACAAAGAATGAAAAACTGTTTTTT. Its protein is CASSQDKSGTKNEKLFF.

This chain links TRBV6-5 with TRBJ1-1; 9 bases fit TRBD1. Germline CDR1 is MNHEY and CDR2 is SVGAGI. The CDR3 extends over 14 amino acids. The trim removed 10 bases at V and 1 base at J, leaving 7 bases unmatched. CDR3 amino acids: CATHRDRANTEAFF. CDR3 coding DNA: TGTGCCACACACCGGGACAGGGCGAACACTGAAGCTTTCTTT.

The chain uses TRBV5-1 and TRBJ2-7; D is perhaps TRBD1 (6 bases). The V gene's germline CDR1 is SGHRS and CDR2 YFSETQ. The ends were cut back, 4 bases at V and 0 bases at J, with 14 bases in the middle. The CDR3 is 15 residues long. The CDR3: CASSLSTGSSYEQYF. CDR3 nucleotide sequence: TGCGCCAGCAGCCTGAGTACAGGGAGCTCCTACGAGCAGTACTTC. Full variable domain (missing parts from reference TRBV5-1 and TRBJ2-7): KAGVTQTPRYLIKTRGQQVTLSCSPISGHRSVSWYQQTPGQGLQFLFEYFSETQRNKGNFPGRFSGRQFSNSRSEMNVSTLELGDSALYLCASSLSTGSSYEQYFGPGTRLTVT.

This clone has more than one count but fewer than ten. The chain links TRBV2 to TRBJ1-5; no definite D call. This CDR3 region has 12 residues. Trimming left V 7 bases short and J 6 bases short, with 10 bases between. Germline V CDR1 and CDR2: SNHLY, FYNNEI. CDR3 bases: TGTGCCAGCATACGGGAGGGTCAGCCCCAGCATTTT. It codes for CASIREGQPQHF.

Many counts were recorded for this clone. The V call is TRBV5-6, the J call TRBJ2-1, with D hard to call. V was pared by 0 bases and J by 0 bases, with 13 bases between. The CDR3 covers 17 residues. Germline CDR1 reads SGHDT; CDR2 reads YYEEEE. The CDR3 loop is CASSLALAESSYNEQFF. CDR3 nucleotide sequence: TGTGCCAGCAGCTTGGCCTTGGCAGAATCCTCCTACAATGAGCAGTTCTTC. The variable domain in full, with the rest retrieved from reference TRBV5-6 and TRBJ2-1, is DAGVTQSPTHLIKTRGQQVTLRCSPKSGHDTVSWYQQALGQGPQFIFQYYEEEERQRGNFPDRFSGHQFPNYSSELNVNALLLGDSALYLCASSLALAESSYNEQFFGPGTRLTVL.

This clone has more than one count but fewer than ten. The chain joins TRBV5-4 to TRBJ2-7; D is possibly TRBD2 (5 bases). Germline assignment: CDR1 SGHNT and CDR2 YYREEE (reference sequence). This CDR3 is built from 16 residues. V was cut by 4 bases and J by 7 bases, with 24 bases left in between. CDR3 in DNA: TGTGCCAGCAGCACCCTTTTGGCGGGTGGATCTCCGGAGCAGTACTTC. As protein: CASSTLLAGGSPEQYF.

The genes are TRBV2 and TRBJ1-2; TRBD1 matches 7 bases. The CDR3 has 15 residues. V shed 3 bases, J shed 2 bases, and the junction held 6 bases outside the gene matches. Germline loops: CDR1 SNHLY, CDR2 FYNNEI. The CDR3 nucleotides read TGTGCCAGCAGTGATACTTCAGGGGGAAACTATGGCTACACCTTC. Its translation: CASSDTSGGNYGYTF.

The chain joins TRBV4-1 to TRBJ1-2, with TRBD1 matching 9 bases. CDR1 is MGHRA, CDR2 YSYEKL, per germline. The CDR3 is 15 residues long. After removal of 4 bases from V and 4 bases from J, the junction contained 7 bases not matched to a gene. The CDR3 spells CASSPSRDRVYGYTF. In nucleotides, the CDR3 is TGCGCCAGCAGCCCCTCCCGGGACAGGGTCTATGGCTACACCTTC.